This T cell receptor beta chain appears in the sequencing data of a study of CD8 T cells in ankylosing spondylitis (dated by TCRdb to about 2017). Study-level background: The study set out to find disease-linked TCR variants by profiling T cell receptor beta repertoires in ankylosing spondylitis patients and healthy donors. The whole study cohort included roughly 110 healthy donors and 20 to 25 ankylosing spondylitis patients. Peripheral blood was sampled, and synovial fluid was also collected from ankylosing spondylitis patients.

The research as a whole found: Some TCR beta motif variants had previously been reported in synovial fluid and blood of reactive arthritis patients, which suggested common disease-initiation mechanisms. A TCR beta motif made up of fewer than 10 highly homologous amino acid variants appeared to be characteristic of blood from ankylosing spondylitis patients. The disease-linked clones were reported as significantly enriched in matched synovial fluid samples from ankylosing spondylitis patients. The disease-linked clones showed a CD8+ phenotype and occurred at relatively low frequencies in peripheral blood.

V is pared back by 0 bases and J by 1 base, with 12 bases lying between the germline termini. From cysteine to phenylalanine, the CDR3 is 15 amino acids long. CDR3 DNA only is kept here, 45 bases in frame from base 1. As encoded in the germline V gene (reference sequence), CDR1 is DFQATT while CDR2 is SNEGSKA. About this clonotype: What this receptor recognizes is not known. Per-base qualities were not stored, and no clone one base away is much larger.

The sample was run on an Illumina HiSeq 2500. Quantitative 5'-RACE with molecular barcodes was used to prepare TCR beta libraries. In the source study's methods: A new computational method, built on a probabilistic model of VDJ rearrangement, was used to identify disease-linked TCR variants. Using fastp at Q25 and MiXCR, TCRdb reprocessed the public reads and kept productive beta chains. Each record represents a unique CDR3 protein, reported with the most common genes and DNA among its rows. The V and J calls here are based on TCRdb, not the publication. The sample yields hundreds of thousands of distinct CDR3 sequences; 20% to 30% were counted once. The biggest ten clones account for 0.89% of the sample.

This receptor chain uses TRBV20-1 and TRBJ1-1; the D gene identity is not certain. Sequenced sample: blood, either unsorted or a sorted T cell fraction (not recorded which). This receptor was obtained from a male donor with ankylosing spondylitis. The CDR3 protein sequence reads: CSARDYRNRNTEAFF. At the DNA level, the sequence is TGCAGTGCTAGAGACTATAGGAACAGGAACACTGAAGCTTTCTTT.